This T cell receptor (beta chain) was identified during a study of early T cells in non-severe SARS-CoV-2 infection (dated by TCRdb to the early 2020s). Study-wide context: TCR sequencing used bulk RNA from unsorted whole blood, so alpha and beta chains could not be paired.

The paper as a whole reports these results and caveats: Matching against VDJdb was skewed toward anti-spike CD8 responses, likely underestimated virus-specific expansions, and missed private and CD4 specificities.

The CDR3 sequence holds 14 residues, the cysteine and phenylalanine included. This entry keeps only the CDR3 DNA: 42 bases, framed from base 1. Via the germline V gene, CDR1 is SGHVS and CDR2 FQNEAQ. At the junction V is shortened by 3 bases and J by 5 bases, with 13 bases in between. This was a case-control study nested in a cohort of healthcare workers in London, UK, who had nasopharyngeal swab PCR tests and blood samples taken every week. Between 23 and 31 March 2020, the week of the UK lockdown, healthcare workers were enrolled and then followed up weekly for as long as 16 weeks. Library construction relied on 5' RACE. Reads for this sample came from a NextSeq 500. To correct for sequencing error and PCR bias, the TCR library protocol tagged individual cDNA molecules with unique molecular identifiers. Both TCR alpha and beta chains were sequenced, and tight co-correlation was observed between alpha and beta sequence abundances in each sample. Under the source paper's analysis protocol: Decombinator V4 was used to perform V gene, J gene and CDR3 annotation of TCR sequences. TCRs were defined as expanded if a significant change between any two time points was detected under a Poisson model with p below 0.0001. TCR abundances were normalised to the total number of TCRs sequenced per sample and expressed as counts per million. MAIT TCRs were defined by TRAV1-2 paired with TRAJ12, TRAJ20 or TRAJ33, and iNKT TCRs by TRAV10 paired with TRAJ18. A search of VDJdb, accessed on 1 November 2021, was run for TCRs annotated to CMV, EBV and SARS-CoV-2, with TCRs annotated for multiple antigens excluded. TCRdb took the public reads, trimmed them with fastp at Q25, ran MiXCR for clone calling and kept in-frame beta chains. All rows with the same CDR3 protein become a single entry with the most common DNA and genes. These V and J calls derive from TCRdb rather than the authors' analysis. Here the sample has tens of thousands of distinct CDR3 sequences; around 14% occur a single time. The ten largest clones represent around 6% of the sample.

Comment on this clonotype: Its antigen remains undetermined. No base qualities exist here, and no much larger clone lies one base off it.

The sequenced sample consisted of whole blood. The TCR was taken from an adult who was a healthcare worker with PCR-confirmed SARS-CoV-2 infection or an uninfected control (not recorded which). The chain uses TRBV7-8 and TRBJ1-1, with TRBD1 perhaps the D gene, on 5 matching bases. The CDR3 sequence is CASSFTGTTTEAFF. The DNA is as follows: TGTGCCAGCAGCTTTACCGGGACCACTACTGAAGCTTTCTTT.